This T cell receptor beta chain came from a study of Ad26.COV2.S vaccination and SARS-CoV-2 variants. Regarding this clone: Its cognate antigen is unknown.

Whole-study findings and limits: The study found higher spike-specific TCR breadth in vaccine than placebo recipients.

Treatment of the sample: over 15 received Ad26.COV2.S at low or high dose, single or two shots; several received placebo; per-sample allocation not given. All samples were drawn on day 63, counting from the first vaccine or placebo injection. An Ad26 vector was used to express Wuhan-strain SARS-CoV-2 spike as the vaccine. The germline CDR1 and CDR2 sequences are KGHSH and LQKENI. This CDR3 region has 14 residues. The ends lost 6 bases at V and 2 bases at J; junction bases unmatched: 3. Repertoires were generated with immunoSEQ multiplex PCR, while TCRdb's copy carries only in-frame clones and drops some. The sample carries over 200,000 clones, over 75% recorded once.

The sample in question was peripheral blood, obtained in a trial of Ad26.COV2.S vaccine versus placebo. This rearrangement joins TRBV18 to TRBJ1-2, with 10 bases aligning to TRBD1. The source is a person between 18 and 65 years old who received the Ad26.COV2.S COVID-19 vaccine or a placebo. CDR3 coding DNA: TGTGCCAGCTCGGGACAGGGGTACAACTATGGCTACACCTTC. This gives the protein CASSGQGYNYGYTF.